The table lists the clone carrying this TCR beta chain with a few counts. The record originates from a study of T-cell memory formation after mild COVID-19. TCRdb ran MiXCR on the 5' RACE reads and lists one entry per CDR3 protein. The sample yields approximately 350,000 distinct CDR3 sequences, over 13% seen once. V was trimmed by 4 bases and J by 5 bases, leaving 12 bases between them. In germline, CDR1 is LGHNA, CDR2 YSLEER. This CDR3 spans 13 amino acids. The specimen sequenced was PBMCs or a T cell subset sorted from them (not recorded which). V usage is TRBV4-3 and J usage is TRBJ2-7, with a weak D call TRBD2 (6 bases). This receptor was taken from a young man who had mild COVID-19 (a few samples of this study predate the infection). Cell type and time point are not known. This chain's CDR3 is CASSLLGGDEQYF. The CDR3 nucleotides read TGCGCCAGCAGCCTCCTCGGGGGAGACGAGCAGTACTTC.